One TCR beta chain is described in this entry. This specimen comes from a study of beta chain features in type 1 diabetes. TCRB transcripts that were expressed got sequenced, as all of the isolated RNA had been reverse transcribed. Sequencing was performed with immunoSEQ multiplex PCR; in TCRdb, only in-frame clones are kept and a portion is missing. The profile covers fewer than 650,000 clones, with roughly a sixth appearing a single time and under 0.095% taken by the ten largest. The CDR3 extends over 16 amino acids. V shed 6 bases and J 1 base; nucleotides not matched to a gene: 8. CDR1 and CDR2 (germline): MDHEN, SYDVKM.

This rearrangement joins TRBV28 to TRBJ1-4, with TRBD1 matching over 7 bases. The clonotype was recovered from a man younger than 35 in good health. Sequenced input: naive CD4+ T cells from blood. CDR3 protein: CASSPTGLKTNEKLFF. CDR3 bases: TGTGCCAGCAGCCCGACAGGGTTGAAAACTAATGAAAAACTGTTTTTT.